This T cell receptor beta chain comes out of a study of PD-L1 blockade in urothelial cancer. For the study at large: The study started patients on atezolizumab in about 2014, giving 1,200 mg intravenously every 3 weeks. Timepoints chosen for blood analysis were 3 weeks (second dose) and 6 weeks after treatment start.

Whole-study findings and limits: Below-median pretreatment blood TCR clonality was associated with improved progression-free and overall survival.

Unmatched junction bases numbered 3, after V lost 0 bases and J lost 7 bases. This CDR3 spans 14 amino acids. In germline, CDR1 is GTSNPN, CDR2 SVGIG (reference sequence). This table comes from immunoSEQ multiplex PCR, and its TCRdb copy is limited to in-frame clones, with some not included. Altogether about 55,000 clones are present, about four fifths being singletons, with the ten largest covering about 1.2%. On this clone itself: The antigen is undetermined.

Stated time point: pretreatment peripheral blood. This clonotype originated in a man aged 50-59 years with urothelial cancer. The material sequenced was PBMCs, taken around atezolizumab (anti-PD-L1) treatment. J is TRBJ2-1 and V is TRBV30; 10 nucleotides agree with TRBD2. The CDR3 loop reads CAWSVGLAANEQFF. The CDR3 region has the DNA TGTGCCTGGAGTGTTGGACTAGCGGCTAATGAGCAGTTCTTC. The full variable domain, its missing parts supplied by reference TRBV30 and TRBJ2-1, is SQTIHQWPATLVQPVGSPLSLECTVEGTSNPNLYWYRQAAGRGLQLLFYSVGIGQISSEVPQNLSASRPQDRQFILSSKKLLLSDSGFYLCAWSVGLAANEQFFGPGTRLTVL.